The following is a T cell receptor beta chain sequence with its context. These data come from a study of patients and donors after allogeneic stem cell transplantation. The CDR3 length is 17 residues. Each CDR3 protein gets one entry after TCRdb re-called the RT-PCR reads with MiXCR. The repertoire holds 200,000 to 250,000 distinct CDR3 sequences, with approximately 14% as singletons. The chain combines TRBV21-1 with TRBJ1-2; TRBD1, the D gene given by the table, was not confirmed from the DNA. TRBV21-1 is deemed a pseudogene. Material: blood, either unsorted or a sorted T cell fraction (not recorded which). The sequence derives from a human donor who was either an allogeneic HSCT recipient or a stem cell or donor lymphocyte infusion donor (not recorded which). It is not recorded whose cells these are; they may come from a transplant donor. CDR3 region: CASSKPRFWVRDYGYTF. CDR3 sequence (DNA): TGTGCCAGCAGCAAACCCCGGTTTTGGGTTCGTGACTATGGCTACACCTTC.